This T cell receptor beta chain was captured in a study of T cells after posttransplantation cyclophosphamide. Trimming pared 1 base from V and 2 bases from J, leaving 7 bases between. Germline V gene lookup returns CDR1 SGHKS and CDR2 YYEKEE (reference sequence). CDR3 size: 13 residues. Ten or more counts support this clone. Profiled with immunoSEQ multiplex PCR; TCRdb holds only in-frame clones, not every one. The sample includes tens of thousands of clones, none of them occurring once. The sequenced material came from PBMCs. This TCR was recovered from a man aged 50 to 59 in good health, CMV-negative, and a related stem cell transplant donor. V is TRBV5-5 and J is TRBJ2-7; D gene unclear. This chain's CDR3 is CASSLSLTYEQYF. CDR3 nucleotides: TGTGCCAGCAGCTTGAGCCTCACCTACGAGCAGTACTTC.